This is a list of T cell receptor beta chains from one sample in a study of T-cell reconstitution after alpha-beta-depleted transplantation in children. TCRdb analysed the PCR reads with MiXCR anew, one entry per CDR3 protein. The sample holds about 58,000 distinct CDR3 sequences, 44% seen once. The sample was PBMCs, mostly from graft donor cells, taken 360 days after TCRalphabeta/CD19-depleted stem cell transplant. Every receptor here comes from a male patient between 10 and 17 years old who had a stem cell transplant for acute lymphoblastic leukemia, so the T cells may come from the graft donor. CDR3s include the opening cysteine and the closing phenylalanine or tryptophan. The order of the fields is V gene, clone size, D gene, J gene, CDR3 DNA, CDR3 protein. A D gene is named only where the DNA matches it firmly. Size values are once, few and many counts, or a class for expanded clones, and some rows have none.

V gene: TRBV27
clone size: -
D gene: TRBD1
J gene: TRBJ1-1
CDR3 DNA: TGTGCCAGCAGTCCCCGGGACAGGGGGCGGAAAGCTTTCTTT
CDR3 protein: CASSPRDRGRKAFF

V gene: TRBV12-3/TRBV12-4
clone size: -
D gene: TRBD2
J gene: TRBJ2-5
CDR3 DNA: TGTGCCAGCACCGGAGCTTCGGGAGGCGAGACCCAGTACTTC
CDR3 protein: CASTGASGGETQYF

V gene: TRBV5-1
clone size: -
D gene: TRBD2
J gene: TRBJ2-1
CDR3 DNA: TGCGCCAGCAGCTACGGACTAGCGGGGCGCAATGAGCAGTTCTTC
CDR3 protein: CASSYGLAGRNEQFF

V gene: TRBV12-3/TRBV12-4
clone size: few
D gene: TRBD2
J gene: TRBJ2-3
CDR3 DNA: TGTGCCAGCAGTTTAGGCGGGGGATTTGCAGATACGCAGTATTTT
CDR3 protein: CASSLGGGFADTQYF

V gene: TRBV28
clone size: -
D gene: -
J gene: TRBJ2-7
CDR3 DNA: TGTGCCAGCAGTCTTTTTGGGGTCCAGTACGAGCAGTACTTC
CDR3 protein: CASSLFGVQYEQYF

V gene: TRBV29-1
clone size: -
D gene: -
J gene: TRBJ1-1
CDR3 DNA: TGCAGCGTTGTGGCGGGAAACACTGAAGCTTTCTTT
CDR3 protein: CSVVAGNTEAFF

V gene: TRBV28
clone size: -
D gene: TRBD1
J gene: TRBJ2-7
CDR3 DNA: TGTGCCAGCAGTTCCCGGACAGGGGTGGTCGAGCAGTACTTC
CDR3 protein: CASSSRTGVVEQYF

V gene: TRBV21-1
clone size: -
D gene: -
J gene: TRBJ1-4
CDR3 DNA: TGTGCCAGCAGCCTCCGGGACTCGGGAAAACTGTTTTTT
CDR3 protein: CASSLRDSGKLFF

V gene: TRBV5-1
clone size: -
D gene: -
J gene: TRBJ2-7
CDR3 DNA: TGCGCCAGCTATCCAGGTCTGAAGTCCTACGAGCAGTACTTC
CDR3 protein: CASYPGLKSYEQYF

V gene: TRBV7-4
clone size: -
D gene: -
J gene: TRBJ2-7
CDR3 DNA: TGTGCCCGGGGAGGCAGCTCCTACGAGCAGTACTTC
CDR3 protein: CARGGSSYEQYF

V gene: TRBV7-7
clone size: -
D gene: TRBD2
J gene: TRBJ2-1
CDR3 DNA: TGTGCTAGCAGCTTAGTTGGCGGGAGGGCCGGTAGGAATGAGCAGTTCTTC
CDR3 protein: CASSLVGGRAGRNEQFF